This passage covers 6 T cell receptor beta chains from one sample sequenced in a study of T cells after yellow fever vaccination. From the 5' RACE reads, TCRdb called clonotypes with MiXCR, one entry per CDR3 protein. The data contain approximately 120,000 distinct CDR3 sequences, roughly 15% of them singletons. The sample was CD8+ T cells sorted from PBMCs, taken 5 days after the yellow fever booster vaccination. Receptors were obtained from a young man who received the YFV17D yellow fever vaccine.

Only one count was recorded for this clonotype. The chain links TRBV4-1 to TRBJ2-1, with 11 bases lining up with TRBD1. V gave up 2 bases and J gave up 3 bases; unmatched junction bases: 3. CDR1 and CDR2 from the germline V gene are MGHRA and YSYEKL. The CDR3 is made up of 16 amino acids. The CDR3 nucleotides are TGCGCCAGCAGCCAAACCGGGACAGGGGGCTACAATGAGCAGTTCTTC. It is translated as CASSQTGTGGYNEQFF.

The sample holds many counts of this clonotype. The chain joins TRBV4-1 to TRBJ2-1; D call uncertain. This CDR3 has 14 residues. The germline gives CDR1 MGHRA, CDR2 YSYEKL. The V and J ends lost 0 bases and 4 bases respectively, with 7 bases between them. CDR3 amino acids: CASSQEPEYNEQFF. Written as DNA, the CDR3 is TGCGCCAGCAGCCAAGAACCGGAATACAATGAGCAGTTCTTC.

This clonotype was counted between two and nine times. The gene calls are TRBV6-2 or TRBV6-3 and TRBJ2-5; the D is unclear. Germline CDR1 and CDR2: MNHEY and SVGEGT. The CDR3 contains 15 residues. The V end was cut by 4 bases, the J end by 1 base, with 13 bases between. In DNA form, the CDR3 reads TGTGCCAGCAGTTCCCTCCGACATCTCCAAGAGACCCAGTACTTC. Translated: CASSSLRHLQETQYF.

This clonotype was detected only a few times. The CDR3 coding sequence is TGTGCCAGCAGCTTAGTGCCGGACAACTCCTACGAGCAGTACTTC. It encodes CASSLVPDNSYEQYF. The rearrangement joins TRBV11-2 to TRBJ2-7; the D gene is possibly TRBD1 (5 bases). This CDR3 is built from 15 residues. Germline values: CDR1 SGHAT, CDR2 FQNNGV. V dropped 1 base and J dropped 0 bases, with 10 bases sitting between them.

The V and J genes are TRBV30 and TRBJ1-2; TRBD1 aligns across 7 bases. Germline values: CDR1 GTSNPN, CDR2 SVGIG (reference sequence). CDR3 length: 13 amino acids. Losses at the gene ends were 1 base for V and 2 bases for J; bases not matched to a gene: 1. The CDR3 region is CAWSETGNYGYTF. In DNA form, the CDR3 reads TGTGCCTGGAGTGAGACAGGGAACTATGGCTACACCTTC.

A few counts support this clonotype. Here the CDR3 DNA reads TGTGCCAGTAGTAGTACTAGCGGGCACACAGATACGCAGTATTTT. It codes for CASSSTSGHTDTQYF. The chain employs TRBV19 and TRBJ2-3; 9 bases are shared with TRBD2. Trimming took 4 bases from V and 2 from J; bases not matched to a gene: 4. The CDR3 spans 15 residues. Germline V gene sequence: CDR1 LNHDA, CDR2 SQIVND (reference sequence).